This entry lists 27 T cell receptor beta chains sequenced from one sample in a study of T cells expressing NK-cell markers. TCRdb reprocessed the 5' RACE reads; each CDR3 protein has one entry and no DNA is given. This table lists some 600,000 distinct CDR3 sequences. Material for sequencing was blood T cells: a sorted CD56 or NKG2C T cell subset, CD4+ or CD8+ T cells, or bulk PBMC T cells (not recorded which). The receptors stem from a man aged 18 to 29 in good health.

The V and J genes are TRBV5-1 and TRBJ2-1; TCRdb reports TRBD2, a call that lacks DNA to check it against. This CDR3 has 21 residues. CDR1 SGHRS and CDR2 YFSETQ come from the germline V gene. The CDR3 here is CASSLVPQPRLAGGPYNEQFF.

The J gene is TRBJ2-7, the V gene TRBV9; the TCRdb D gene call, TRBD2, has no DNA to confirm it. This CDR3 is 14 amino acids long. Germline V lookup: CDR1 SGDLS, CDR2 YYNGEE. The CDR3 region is CASSVEPTSREQYF. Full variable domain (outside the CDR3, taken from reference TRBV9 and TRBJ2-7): DSGVTQTPKHLITATGQRVTLRCSPRSGDLSVYWYQQSLDQGLQFLIQYYNGEERAKGNILERFSAQQFPDLHSELNLSSLELGDSALYFCASSVEPTSREQYFGPGTRLTVT.

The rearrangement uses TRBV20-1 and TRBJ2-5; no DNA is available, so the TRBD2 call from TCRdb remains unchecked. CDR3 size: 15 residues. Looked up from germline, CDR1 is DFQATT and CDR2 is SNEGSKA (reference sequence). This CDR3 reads CSARDTPTRLETQYF.

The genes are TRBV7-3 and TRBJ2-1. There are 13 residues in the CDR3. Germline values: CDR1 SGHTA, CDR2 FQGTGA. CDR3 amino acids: CASRSRVDNEQFF.

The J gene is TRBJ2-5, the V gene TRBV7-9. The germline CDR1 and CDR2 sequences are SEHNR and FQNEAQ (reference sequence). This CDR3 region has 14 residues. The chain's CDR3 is CASSLNQNEETQYF.

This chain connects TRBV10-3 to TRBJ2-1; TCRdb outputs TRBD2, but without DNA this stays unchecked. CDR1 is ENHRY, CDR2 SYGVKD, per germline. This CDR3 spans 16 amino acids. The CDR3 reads CAISEPLAGALNEQFF.

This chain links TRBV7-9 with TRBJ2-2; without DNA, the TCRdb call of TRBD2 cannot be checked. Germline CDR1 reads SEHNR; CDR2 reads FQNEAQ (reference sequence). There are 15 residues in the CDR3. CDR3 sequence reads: CASSIGGGNTGELFF.

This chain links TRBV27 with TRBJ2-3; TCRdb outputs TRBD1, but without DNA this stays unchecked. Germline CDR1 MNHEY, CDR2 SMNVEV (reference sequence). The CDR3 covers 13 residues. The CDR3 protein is CASRWTPADTQYF.

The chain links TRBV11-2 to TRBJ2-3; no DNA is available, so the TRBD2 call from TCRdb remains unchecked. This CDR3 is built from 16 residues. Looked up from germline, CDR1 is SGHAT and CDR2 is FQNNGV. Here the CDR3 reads CASSQKGTSRTDTQYF.

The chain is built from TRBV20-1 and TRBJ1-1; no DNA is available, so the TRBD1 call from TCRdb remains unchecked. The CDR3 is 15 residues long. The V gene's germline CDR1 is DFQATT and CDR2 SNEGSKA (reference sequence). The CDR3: CSARATDNPNTEAFF.

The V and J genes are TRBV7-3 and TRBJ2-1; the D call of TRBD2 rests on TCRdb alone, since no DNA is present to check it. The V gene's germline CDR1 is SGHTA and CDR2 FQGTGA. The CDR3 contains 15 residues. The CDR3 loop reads CASSSTSGSWDEQFF.

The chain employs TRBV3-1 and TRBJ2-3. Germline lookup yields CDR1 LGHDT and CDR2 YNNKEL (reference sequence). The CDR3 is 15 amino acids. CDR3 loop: CASSQAPGSPDTQYF.

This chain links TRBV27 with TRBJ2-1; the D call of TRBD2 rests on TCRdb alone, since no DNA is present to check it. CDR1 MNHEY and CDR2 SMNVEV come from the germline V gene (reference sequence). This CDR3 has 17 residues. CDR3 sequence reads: CASRPSKTSRSYNEQFF.

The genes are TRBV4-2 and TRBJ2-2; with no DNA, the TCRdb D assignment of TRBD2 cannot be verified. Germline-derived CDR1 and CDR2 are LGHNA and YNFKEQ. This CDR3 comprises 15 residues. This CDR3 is CASSQSSGTTGELFF.

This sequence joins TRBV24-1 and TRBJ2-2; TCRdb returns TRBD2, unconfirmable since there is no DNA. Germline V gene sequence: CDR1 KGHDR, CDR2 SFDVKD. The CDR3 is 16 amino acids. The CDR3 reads CATSDLGTLNTGELFF.

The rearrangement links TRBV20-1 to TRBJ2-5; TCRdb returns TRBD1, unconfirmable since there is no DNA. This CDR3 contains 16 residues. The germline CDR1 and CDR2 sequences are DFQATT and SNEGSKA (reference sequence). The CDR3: CSARYRHPGFQETQYF.

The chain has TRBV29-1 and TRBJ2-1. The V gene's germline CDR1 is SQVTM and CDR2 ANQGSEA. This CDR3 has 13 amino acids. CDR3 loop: CSVDGFSYNEQFF.

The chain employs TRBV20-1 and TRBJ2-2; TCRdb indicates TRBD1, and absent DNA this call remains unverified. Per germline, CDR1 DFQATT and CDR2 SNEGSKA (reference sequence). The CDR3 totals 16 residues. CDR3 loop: CSARDPGQGGTGELFF.

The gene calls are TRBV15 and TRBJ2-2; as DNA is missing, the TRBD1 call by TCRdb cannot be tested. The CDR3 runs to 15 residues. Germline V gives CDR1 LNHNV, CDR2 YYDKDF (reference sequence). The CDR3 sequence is CATSTSDRPAGELFF.

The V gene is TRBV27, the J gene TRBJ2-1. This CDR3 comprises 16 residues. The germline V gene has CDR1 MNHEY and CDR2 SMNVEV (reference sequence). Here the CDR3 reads CASSLSGLLSYNEQFF.

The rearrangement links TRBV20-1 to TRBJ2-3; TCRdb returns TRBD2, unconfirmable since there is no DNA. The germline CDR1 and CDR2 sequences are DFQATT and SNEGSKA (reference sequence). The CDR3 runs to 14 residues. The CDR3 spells CSATSGTPGDTQYF.

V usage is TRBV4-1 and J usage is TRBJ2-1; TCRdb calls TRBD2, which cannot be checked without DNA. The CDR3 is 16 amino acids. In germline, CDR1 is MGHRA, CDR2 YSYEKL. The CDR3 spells CASSQDPGRRWAEQFF.

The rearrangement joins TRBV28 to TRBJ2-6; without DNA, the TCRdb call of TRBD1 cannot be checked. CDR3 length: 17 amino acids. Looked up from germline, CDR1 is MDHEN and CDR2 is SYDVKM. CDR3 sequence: CASSSGTAISGANVLTF.

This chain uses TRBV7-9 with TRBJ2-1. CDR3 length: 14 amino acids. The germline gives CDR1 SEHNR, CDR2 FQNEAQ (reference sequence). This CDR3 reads CASSREGLAHEQFF.

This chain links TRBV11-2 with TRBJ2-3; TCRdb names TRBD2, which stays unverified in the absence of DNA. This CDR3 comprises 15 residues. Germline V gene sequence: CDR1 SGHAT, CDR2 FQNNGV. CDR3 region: CASRTSGSSLATQYF.

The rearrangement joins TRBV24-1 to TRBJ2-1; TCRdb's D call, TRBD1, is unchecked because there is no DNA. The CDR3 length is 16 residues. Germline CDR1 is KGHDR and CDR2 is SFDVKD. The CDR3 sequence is CATSEPPGQGYNEQFF.

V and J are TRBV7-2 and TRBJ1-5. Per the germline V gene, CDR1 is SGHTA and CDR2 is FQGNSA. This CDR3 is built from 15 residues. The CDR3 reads CASSYRVISNQPQHF.